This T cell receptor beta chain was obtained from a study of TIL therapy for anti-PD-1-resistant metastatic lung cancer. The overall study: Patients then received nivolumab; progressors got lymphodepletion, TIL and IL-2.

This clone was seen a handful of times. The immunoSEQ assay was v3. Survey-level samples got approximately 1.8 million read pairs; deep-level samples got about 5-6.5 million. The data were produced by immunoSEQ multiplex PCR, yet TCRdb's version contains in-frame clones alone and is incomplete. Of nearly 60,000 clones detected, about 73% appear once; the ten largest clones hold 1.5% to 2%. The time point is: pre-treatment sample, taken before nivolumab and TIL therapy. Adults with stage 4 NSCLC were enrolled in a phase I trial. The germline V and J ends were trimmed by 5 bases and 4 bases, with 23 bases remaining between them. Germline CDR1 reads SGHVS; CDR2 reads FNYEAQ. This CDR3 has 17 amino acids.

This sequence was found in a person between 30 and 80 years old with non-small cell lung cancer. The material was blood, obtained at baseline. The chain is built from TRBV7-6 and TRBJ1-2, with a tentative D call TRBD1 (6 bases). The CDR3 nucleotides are TGTGCCAGCAGCCAAAGGGACATCACCGGAATAAGCTATGGCTACACCTTC. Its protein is CASSQRDITGISYGYTF.